Shown below are 6 T cell receptor beta chains from a single sample sequenced in a study of CD8+ T cells in alopecia areata. TCR sequencing used cDNA made by reverse transcription of extracted RNA. Data came from immunoSEQ multiplex PCR; TCRdb stores just in-frame clones and leaves some out. Of approximately 140,000 clones in the sample, 87% were seen once. The sample here was CD8+ T cells sorted from blood, taken at week 0. These receptors were taken from a human donor with alopecia areata.

This clone was seen a handful of times. The V call is TRBV6-1, the J call TRBJ1-2; TRBD1 is a possible D gene (5 bases). The ends were cut back, 6 bases at V and 8 bases at J, with 13 bases in the middle. CDR1 is MNHNS, CDR2 SASEGT, per germline. CDR3 length: 12 amino acids. The CDR3: CASRDGAGGYTF. The DNA for the CDR3 is TGTGCCAGCAGGGACGGGGCGGGAGGCTACACCTTC.

This clone was observed once. This chain links TRBV7-8 with TRBJ2-2, with D possibly TRBD1 on 6 matching bases. Per the germline V gene, CDR1 is SGHVS and CDR2 is FQNEAQ. Trimming left V 3 bases short and J 7 bases short, with 21 bases between. This CDR3 is built from 17 residues. In DNA, the CDR3 is TGTGCCAGCAGCTTGGGATACGGCGCAGGGGCGGACGGGGAGCTGTTTTTT. This sequence encodes CASSLGYGAGADGELFF.

The chain carries TRBV5-1 and TRBJ1-4, with a weak D call TRBD1 (5 bases). The CDR3 length is 17 residues. Germline-derived CDR1 and CDR2 are SGHRS and YFSETQ. Between the trimmed V and J ends, which lost 0 bases and 3 bases, there was a span of 15 bases. The CDR3 region is CASSLDATGVSNEKLFF. CDR3 DNA: TGCGCCAGCAGCTTGGATGCGACGGGGGTCTCTAATGAAAAACTGTTTTTT.

The chain is built from TRBV27 and TRBJ2-3, with D perhaps assigned TRBD1 or TRBD2 (6 bases each). The CDR3 loop spans 14 amino acids. CDR1 and CDR2 (germline): MNHEY, SMNVEV (reference sequence). Trimming stripped 3 bases from V and 3 bases from J, with 10 bases between. DNA for the CDR3: TGTGCCAGCAGTTTCGGGGGCTCTACAGATACGCAGTATTTT. Translation gives CASSFGGSTDTQYF.

The rearrangement joins TRBV4-1 to TRBJ2-2; D is ambiguous. CDR1 is MGHRA and CDR2 is YSYEKL in the germline V gene. This CDR3 comprises 13 residues. Deletions cut 0 bases from V and 6 bases from J, with 5 bases between. The CDR3: CASSQEGSGELFF. CDR3 nucleotide sequence: TGCGCCAGCAGCCAAGAGGGGTCCGGGGAGCTGTTTTTT.

The V and J genes are TRBV27 and TRBJ2-5, with unresolved D. Gene TRBJ2-7 matches the end of the DNA better, so the J call may be wrong. Germline-derived CDR1 and CDR2 are MNHEY and SMNVEV (reference sequence). The CDR3 has 13 amino acids. CDR3: CASSLAPVNEQYF. In DNA, the CDR3 is TGTGCCAGCAGTTTGGCCCCCGTCAACGAGCAGTACTTC.